Sequencing of this TCR beta chain was carried out in a study of CD8+CD57+ T cells in acquired aplastic anemia. Study summary: Yields of DNA that came from sorted CD4+ and CD8+ cells averaged roughly 3.2 ug. An average of about 11 million reads for CD4+ cells was obtained from healthy donors.

The CDR3 has 11 residues. CDR1 SNHLY and CDR2 FYNNEI come from the germline V gene. Whole-study results and caveats: Patients and controls shared some 30 CD8+ CDR3 sequences, highly expressed in patients. CD8+ Simpson's diversity showed no significant patient-control difference.

Template material for TCR beta VDJ and CDR3 profiling consisted of genomic DNA. TCRdb used MiXCR to reprocess the reads, holding one entry per CDR3 protein. The table has roughly 150,000 distinct CDR3 sequences, roughly 40% seen once; the top ten hold under 1.2%. To note about this clonotype: Antigen: not known. Its ends do not fully match the called genes, so a read error is possible.

The V gene is TRBV2, the J gene TRBJ1-1; D gene uncertain. The sample taken for sequencing was sorted CD4+, CD8+, or CD8+CD57+ T cells (not recorded which) from PBMCs. This clonotype originated in a human donor in good health. The CDR3 coding sequence is TGTGCCTGCAGTCTAGTCACTGAAGCTTTCTTT. Translation: CACSLVTEAFF.